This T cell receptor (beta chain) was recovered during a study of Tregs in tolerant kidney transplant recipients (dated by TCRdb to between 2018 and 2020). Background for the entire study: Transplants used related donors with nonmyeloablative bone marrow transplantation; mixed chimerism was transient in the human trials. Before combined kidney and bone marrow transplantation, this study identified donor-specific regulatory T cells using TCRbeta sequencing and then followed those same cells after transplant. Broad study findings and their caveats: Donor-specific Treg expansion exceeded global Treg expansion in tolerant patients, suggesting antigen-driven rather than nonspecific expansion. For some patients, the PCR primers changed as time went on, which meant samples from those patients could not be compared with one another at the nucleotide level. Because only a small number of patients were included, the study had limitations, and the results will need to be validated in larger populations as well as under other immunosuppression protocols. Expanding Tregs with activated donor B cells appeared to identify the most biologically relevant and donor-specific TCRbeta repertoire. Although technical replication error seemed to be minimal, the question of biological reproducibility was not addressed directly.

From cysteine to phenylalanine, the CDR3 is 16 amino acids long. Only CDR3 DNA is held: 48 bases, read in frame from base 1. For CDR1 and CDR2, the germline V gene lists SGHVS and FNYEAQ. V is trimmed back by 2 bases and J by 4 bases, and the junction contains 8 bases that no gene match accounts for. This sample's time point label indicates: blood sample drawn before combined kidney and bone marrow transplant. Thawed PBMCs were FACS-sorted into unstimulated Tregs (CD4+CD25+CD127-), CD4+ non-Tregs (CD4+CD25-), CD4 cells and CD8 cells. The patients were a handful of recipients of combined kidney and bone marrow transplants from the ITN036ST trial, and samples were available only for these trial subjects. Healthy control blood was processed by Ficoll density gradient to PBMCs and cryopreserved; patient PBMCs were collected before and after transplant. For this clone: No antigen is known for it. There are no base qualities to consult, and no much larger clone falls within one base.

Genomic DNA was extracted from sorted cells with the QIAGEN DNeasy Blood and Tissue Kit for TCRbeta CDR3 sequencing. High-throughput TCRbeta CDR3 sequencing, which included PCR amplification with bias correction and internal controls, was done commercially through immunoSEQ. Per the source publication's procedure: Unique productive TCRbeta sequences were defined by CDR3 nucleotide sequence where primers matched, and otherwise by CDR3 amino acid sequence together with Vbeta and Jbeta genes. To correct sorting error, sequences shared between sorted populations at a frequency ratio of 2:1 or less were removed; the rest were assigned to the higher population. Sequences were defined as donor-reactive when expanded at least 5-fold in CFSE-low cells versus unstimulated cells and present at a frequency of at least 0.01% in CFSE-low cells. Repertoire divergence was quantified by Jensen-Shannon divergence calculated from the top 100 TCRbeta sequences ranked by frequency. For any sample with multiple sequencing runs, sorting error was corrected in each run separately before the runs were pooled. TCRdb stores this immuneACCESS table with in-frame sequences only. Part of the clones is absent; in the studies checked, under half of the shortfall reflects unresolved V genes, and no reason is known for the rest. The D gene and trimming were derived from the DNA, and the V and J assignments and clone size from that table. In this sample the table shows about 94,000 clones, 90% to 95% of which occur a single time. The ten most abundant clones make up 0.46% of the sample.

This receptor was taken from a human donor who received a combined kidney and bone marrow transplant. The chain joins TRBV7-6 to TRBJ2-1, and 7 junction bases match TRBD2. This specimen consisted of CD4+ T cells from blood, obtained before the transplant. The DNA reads TGTGCCAGCAGCTTATTGCAAGCGGGACCTTACAATGAGCAGTTCTTC. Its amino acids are CASSLLQAGPYNEQFF.